This entry describes one T cell receptor beta chain. Germline V gene data show CDR1 as GTSNPN and CDR2 as SVGIG (reference sequence). This CDR3 is 14 amino acids long. Trimming took 0 bases from V and 3 from J, leaving 10 bases between them. The data derive from a study of CD8+ T cells in alopecia areata. The treatment: oral pan-JAK inhibitor, 5-10 mg twice daily. Following RNA extraction, reverse transcription yielded cDNA that acted as the sequencing template. The table came from immunoSEQ multiplex PCR; TCRdb's copy has only in-frame clones and leaves some out. The sample gives over 150,000 clones, 45% to 65% of which show up once; 3% to 3.5% is in the top ten.

This clonotype originated in a human donor with alopecia areata. The chain carries TRBV30 and TRBJ2-3; maybe TRBD1 (5 bases). The sequences come from CD4+ T cells sorted from blood, collected at week 4, from a patient treated with tofacitinib. The CDR3 region has the DNA TGTGCCTGGAGTGTTCGAAGGGGAACAGATACGCAGTATTTT. Translated, it gives CAWSVRRGTDTQYF.